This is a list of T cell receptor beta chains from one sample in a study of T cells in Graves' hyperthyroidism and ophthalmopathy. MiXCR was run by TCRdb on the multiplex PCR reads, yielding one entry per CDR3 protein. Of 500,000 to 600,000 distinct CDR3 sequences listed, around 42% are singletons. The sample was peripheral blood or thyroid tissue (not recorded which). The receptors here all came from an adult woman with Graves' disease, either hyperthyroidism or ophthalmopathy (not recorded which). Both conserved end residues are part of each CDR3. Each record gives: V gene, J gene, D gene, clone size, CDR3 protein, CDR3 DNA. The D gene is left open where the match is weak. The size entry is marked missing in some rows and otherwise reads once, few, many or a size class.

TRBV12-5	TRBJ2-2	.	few	CASGLVQTGELFF	TGTGCTAGTGGTTTGGTACAGACCGGGGAGCTGTTTTTT
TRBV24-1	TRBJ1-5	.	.	CATSGPWAQETQHF	TGTGCCACCAGTGGTCCGTGGGCTCAAGAGACCCAGCATTTT
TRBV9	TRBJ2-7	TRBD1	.	CASSSVDRDEQYF	TGTGCCAGCAGCTCCGTGGACAGGGACGAGCAGTACTTC
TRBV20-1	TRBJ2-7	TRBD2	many	CSGVAGGLPYEQYF	TGCAGTGGAGTAGCGGGAGGGCTCCCCTACGAGCAGTACTTC
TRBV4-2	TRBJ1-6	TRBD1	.	CASSLTGANNSPLHF	TGTGCCAGCAGCCTAACAGGGGCTAATAATTCACCCCTCCACTTT
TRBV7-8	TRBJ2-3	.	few	CASSLAPFGPTDTQYF	TGTGCCAGCAGCTTAGCGCCCTTCGGACCCACAGATACGCAGTATTTT
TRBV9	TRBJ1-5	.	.	CASSQDRGGPETQHF	TGTGCCAGCAGTCAGGACAGAGGAGGGCCAGAGACCCAGCATTTT
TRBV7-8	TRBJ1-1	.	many	CASSLASFRGKNTEAFF	TGTGCCAGCAGCTTAGCGTCTTTTCGCGGAAAGAACACTGAAGCTTTCTTT
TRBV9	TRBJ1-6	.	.	CASSVAGGPTVHF	TGTGCCAGCAGCGTAGCCGGGGGGCCCACCGTCCACTTT
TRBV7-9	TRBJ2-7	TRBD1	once	CASSFTGAYEQYF	TGTGCCAGCAGCTTTACAGGGGCCTACGAGCAGTACTTC